This T cell receptor beta chain was retrieved from a study of blood T cell repertoires in COVID-19. This CDR3 has 16 amino acids. Germline CDR1 and CDR2: LNHDA and SQIVND (reference sequence). V lost 3 bases to trimming and J lost 3 bases, with 15 bases between them. In the original processing: Amplification from reference gene primers served as the basis for estimated nucleated cell counts. Sequencing used immunoSEQ multiplex PCR; TCRdb keeps in-frame clones, though not all of them. V, J and clone size are taken as reported in that table, and D and trimming were inferred from the DNA itself. The sample holds roughly 72,000 clones, 75% to 85% seen once.

The J gene is TRBJ1-5, the V gene TRBV19; D is possibly TRBD1 (5 bases). Specimen: peripheral blood. The receptor was isolated from a man aged 70-80 years who had recovered from COVID-19. CDR3 region: CASSIFTGGINQPQHF. DNA for the CDR3: TGTGCCAGTAGTATCTTTACCGGGGGAATCAATCAGCCCCAGCATTTT. The whole variable domain, remainder taken from reference TRBV19 and TRBJ1-5, is DGGITQSPKYLFRKEGQNVTLSCEQNLNHDAMYWYRQDPGQGLRLIYYSQIVNDFQKGDIAEGYSVSREKKESFPLTVTSAQKNPTAFYLCASSIFTGGINQPQHFGDGTRLSIL.